This T cell receptor (beta chain) is from a study of T cell changes during pregnancy in multiple sclerosis. Profiling relied on immunoSEQ multiplex PCR, and the TCRdb table lists in-frame clones only, not all of them. The sample includes about 53,000 clones, more than 90% of them seen just once. The clonotype was recovered from a female donor with multiple sclerosis, enrolled in a pregnancy study. This sample comprised CD8+ T cells from peripheral blood mononuclear cells, obtained before pregnancy.

The CDR3 coding sequence is TGTGCCAGCAGCGCATATCCGCTTGAGACTAGCACAGATACGCAGTATTTT. It specifies CASSAYPLETSTDTQYF. The chain has TRBV7-6 and TRBJ2-3; D call uncertain. The CDR3 runs 17 residues. Germline CDR1 and CDR2: SGHVS and FNYEAQ. With 5 bases removed from V and 0 bases from J, the gap between germline ends came to 18 bases.